This T cell receptor beta chain is drawn from a study of response to subunit inactivated influenza vaccine. The CDR3 loop spans 14 amino acids. Germline assignment: CDR1 SGHTA and CDR2 FQGNSA. V was shortened by 3 bases and J by 2 bases, with 11 bases between the two germline ends. TCRdb called the RT-PCR reads again in MiXCR, with one record for every CDR3 protein. The table lists approximately 730,000 distinct CDR3 sequences, approximately 14% of them singletons. The V call is TRBV7-2, the J call TRBJ2-7; D may be TRBD2 (5 bases). The receptor was isolated from a man aged 50 or older who received an inactivated influenza vaccine. Sequences were derived from PBMCs from blood, sampled roughly 15 days before vaccination. The CDR3 DNA follows: TGTGCCAGCAGCTTCGCACGGGGTCCCTACGAGCAGTACTTC. Its protein is CASSFARGPYEQYF.